A selection of T cell receptor beta chains follows, all from one sample in a study of blood T cell repertoires in COVID-19. Here immunoSEQ multiplex PCR was the method, and the copy in TCRdb shows in-frame clones only, minus some. The table includes fewer than 700,000 clones, around 90% detected once. Sequencing was performed on peripheral blood. These TCRs come from a woman between 50 and 59 years old with COVID-19, enrolled during active disease. CDR3s include the opening cysteine and the closing phenylalanine or tryptophan. A D gene is named only where the DNA matches it firmly. Where a row states a size, it is once, few, many or the class of an expanded clone; other rows omit it.

j_call	d_call	v_call	clone_size	cdr3_nt	cdr3_aa
TRBJ1-1	.	TRBV6-6	.	TGTGCCAGCACCGGCTGGGGCCGAGGGGGCACTGAAGCTTTCTTT	CASTGWGRGGTEAFF
TRBJ2-6	TRBD2	TRBV19	.	TGTGCCAGTAGTCGACCCGGGGGGACGGGGGCCAACGTCCTGACTTTC	CASSRPGGTGANVLTF
TRBJ1-1	.	TRBV19	.	TGTGCCAGTAGTCCCCAGGGATGGTACACTGAAGCTTTCTTT	CASSPQGWYTEAFF
TRBJ1-2	.	TRBV11-2	.	TGTGCCAGCAGCTTAGTTTTATGGAGCGAATATGGCTACACCTTC	CASSLVLWSEYGYTF
TRBJ2-3	TRBD2	TRBV10-2	.	TGCGCCACCTACCCGAGCGGGGGGTCAGATACGCAGTATTTT	CATYPSGGSDTQYF
TRBJ2-7	TRBD2	TRBV5-1	.	TGCGCCACCAGACCTCTAGCGGGGGCCAACTACGAGCAGTACTTC	CATRPLAGANYEQYF
TRBJ1-2	.	TRBV7-9	.	TGTGCCAGCAGCCCCCAGGGTGGTCTGTATGGCTACACCTTC	CASSPQGGLYGYTF
TRBJ2-3	.	TRBV11-3	few	TGTGCCAGCAGCTATGAACAGGGAGATACGCAGTATTTT	CASSYEQGDTQYF
TRBJ2-2	TRBD1	TRBV5-6	.	TGTGCCAGCAGCGGAGACAGGGGAAACACCGGGGAGCTGTTTTTT	CASSGDRGNTGELFF
TRBJ2-3	.	TRBV27	.	TGTGCCAGCAGTTTCCAAACTAGGGATACGCAGTATTTT	CASSFQTRDTQYF
TRBJ2-2	TRBD2	TRBV30	few	TGTGCCGGGAGGGGCTTTTACACCGGGGAGCTGTTTTTT	CAGRGFYTGELFF
TRBJ2-1	.	TRBV4-2	.	TGTGCCAGCAGCGAAAATATACTAGTCCCTGACAATGAGCAGTTCTTC	CASSENILVPDNEQFF
TRBJ2-4	.	TRBV18	.	TGTGCCAGCTCACCTCAAGGTCTCACGGGGAACATTCAGTACTTC	CASSPQGLTGNIQYF
TRBJ2-5	TRBD2	TRBV4-2	.	TGTGCCAGCAGCCAAGCGGAGGGAGCGGGGGGCCAAGAGACCCAGTACTTC	CASSQAEGAGGQETQYF
TRBJ1-5	TRBD1	TRBV19	.	TGTGCCAGCCGACAGGGAGCTTATAGCAATCAGCCCCAGCATTTT	CASRQGAYSNQPQHF
TRBJ2-3	.	TRBV15	.	TGTGCCACCAGCGTCCATCCCGACAGCAGCACAGATACGCAGTATTTT	CATSVHPDSSTDTQYF
TRBJ1-1	.	TRBV18	few	TGTGCCAGCTCACCAGTATATCCGGGGAACACTGAAGCTTTCTTT	CASSPVYPGNTEAFF
TRBJ2-1	TRBD2	TRBV9	.	TGTGCCAGCAGCGCGCCGGGACTAGCGGGGGCCCTCCAAGGTTACAATGAGCAGTTCTTC	CASSAPGLAGALQGYNEQFF
TRBJ2-1	.	TRBV24-1	.	TGTGCCACCAGTGTGAGAGACTACAATGAGCAGTTCTTC	CATSVRDYNEQFF